A single T cell receptor beta chain is shown here with its context. Its matching antigen is unknown. This specimen comes from a study of radiotherapy plus CTLA-4 blockade in lung cancer. General study points: TCR clones originating in tumors grew in number in blood after radiotherapy plus ipilimumab.

Method: immunoSEQ multiplex PCR; TCRdb's copy keeps in-frame clones and lacks some. This sample yields about 82,000 clones, of which 72% are seen a single time; about 14% belongs to the top ten. CDR1 is MDHEN and CDR2 is SYDVKM in the germline V gene. The ends were cut back, 7 bases at V and 4 bases at J, with 16 bases in the middle. This CDR3 is 15 amino acids long. Enrolled patients, whose metastatic non-small-cell lung cancer was chemo-refractory, received focal radiation plus CTLA-4 blockade with ipilimumab. This clonotype was sampled from a human donor with non-small cell lung cancer that progressed on radiotherapy plus ipilimumab. The sample consisted of peripheral blood, taken from a patient treated with radiotherapy plus ipilimumab. The chain recombines TRBV28 with TRBJ2-2; perhaps D is TRBD1 or TRBD2 (5 bases each). The DNA of the CDR3 is TGTGCCAGCACCATCCCGGGGCTCCTCACCGGGGAGCTGTTTTTT. It specifies CASTIPGLLTGELFF.